These 32 T cell receptor beta chains were all obtained from the same sample, sequenced in a study of cytomegalovirus exposure and HLA in healthy donors. Amplification used 60 Vbeta primers and 13 Jbeta primers. Sequencing used immunoSEQ multiplex PCR; TCRdb keeps in-frame clones, though not all of them. The profile covers more than 85,000 clones, with 65% to 90% appearing a single time and around 2.1% taken by the ten largest. The sample taken for sequencing was PBMCs. The receptors derive from a woman in her twenties or thirties in good health and CMV-seronegative.

The chain has TRBV7-9 and TRBJ2-5, with TRBD1 identical over 10 bases. The closer fit of TRBJ2-7 to the DNA end suggests the J call may be wrong. The CDR3 contains 15 residues. Germline CDR1 and CDR2: SEHNR and FQNEAQ (reference sequence). The CDR3 DNA follows: TGTGCCAGCAGCTTTACGACAGGGGGCTTCGACGAGCAGTACTTC. Translating it yields CASSFTTGGFDEQYF.

The chain recombines TRBV15 with TRBJ2-5, with TRBD1 identical over 9 bases. CDR1 is LNHNV, CDR2 YYDKDF, per germline (reference sequence). V lost 8 bases, J lost 4 bases, and 5 bases stayed unmatched. CDR3 length: 13 residues. In nucleotides, the CDR3 is TGTGCCACCTCGGACAGGGGTCTAGAGACCCAGTACTTC. Its translation is CATSDRGLETQYF.

This clone was seen a few times. This chain joins TRBV5-1 and TRBJ2-7; possible D gene TRBD1, 5 bases. Germline V gene data show CDR1 as SGHRS and CDR2 as YFSETQ. The CDR3 has 14 residues. The V end was cut by 3 bases, the J end by 2 bases, with 12 bases between. The CDR3 spells CASSWGGGPYEQYF. The DNA for the CDR3 is TGCGCCAGCAGCTGGGGCGGCGGACCCTACGAGCAGTACTTC.

This rearrangement joins TRBV19 to TRBJ1-5; D possibly corresponds to TRBD1 (6 bases). V was shortened by 7 bases and J by 3 bases, with 19 bases between the two germline ends. Germline V gene data show CDR1 as LNHDA and CDR2 as SQIVND (reference sequence). The length of the CDR3 is 16 residues. The CDR3 here is CASKLRGAQTNQPQHF. The CDR3 DNA sequence: TGTGCCAGTAAACTCAGGGGAGCGCAGACCAATCAGCCCCAGCATTTT.

This clone was seen a few times. Other DNA sequences in this specimen translate into the identical CDR3. This chain uses TRBV5-1 with TRBJ2-1, with 13 bases lining up with TRBD2. Trimming at V came to 0 bases and at J to 5 bases, leaving 2 bases not matched to a gene. There are 16 residues in the CDR3. Germline CDR1 is SGHRS and CDR2 is YFSETQ. The DNA for the CDR3 is TGCGCCAGCAGCTTGGTGGGGACTAGCGGGAACAATGAGCAGTTCTTC. It encodes CASSLVGTSGNNEQFF. Combining the CDR3 with reference TRBV5-1 and TRBJ2-1 gives the whole variable domain KAGVTQTPRYLIKTRGQQVTLSCSPISGHRSVSWYQQTPGQGLQFLFEYFSETQRNKGNFPGRFSGRQFSNSRSEMNVSTLELGDSALYLCASSLVGTSGNNEQFFGPGTRLTVL.

V gene TRBV27 combines with J gene TRBJ1-5; TRBD1 agrees at 7 bases. The V segment lost 0 bases and the J segment 6 bases; nucleotides outside the gene matches: 8. CDR3 length: 16 residues. CDR1 is MNHEY, CDR2 SMNVEV, per germline (reference sequence). The CDR3 sequence is CASSLSRYRGAQPQHF. The CDR3 coding sequence is TGTGCCAGCAGTTTATCCCGATACAGGGGTGCTCAGCCCCAGCATTTT.

The chain couples TRBV6-5 to TRBJ2-7; TRBD1 matches at 9 bases. Germline CDR1 reads MNHEY; CDR2 reads SVGAGI. V gave up 8 bases and J gave up 1 base; unmatched junction bases: 0. The CDR3 runs 12 residues. This chain's CDR3 is CASGQGSYEQYF. CDR3 sequence (DNA): TGTGCCAGCGGACAGGGGTCCTACGAGCAGTACTTC.

V gene TRBV19 combines with J gene TRBJ2-2, with TRBD2 matching 10 bases. Germline-derived CDR1 and CDR2 are LNHDA and SQIVND (reference sequence). The CDR3 is 18 amino acids. With 6 bases clipped from V and 4 bases from J, the junction kept 14 bases outside the gene matches. CDR3 protein: CASRGWPGLADRTGELFF. The CDR3 nucleotides read TGTGCCAGTAGGGGCTGGCCCGGACTAGCGGACCGCACCGGGGAGCTGTTTTTT.

CDR3 coding DNA: TGCGCCAGCAGCTTGGCCGCGGGTTCCATTCGGGAGCTGTTTTTT. Protein: CASSLAAGSIRELFF. The rearrangement joins TRBV5-1 to TRBJ2-2; a weak D match, TRBD2 (5 bases). This CDR3 is built from 15 residues. V lost 0 bases and J lost 9, with 15 bases in between. The germline gives CDR1 SGHRS, CDR2 YFSETQ. Full variable domain (remainder filled in from reference TRBV5-1 and TRBJ2-2): KAGVTQTPRYLIKTRGQQVTLSCSPISGHRSVSWYQQTPGQGLQFLFEYFSETQRNKGNFPGRFSGRQFSNSRSEMNVSTLELGDSALYLCASSLAAGSIRELFFGEGSRLTVL.

A note on this clone: Within the sample, other DNA sequences also encode this same CDR3. This chain links TRBV18 with TRBJ2-7, with D maybe TRBD2 (5 bases). Per germline, CDR1 KGHSH and CDR2 LQKENI. The CDR3 has 13 amino acids. The ends were cut back, 3 bases at V and 3 bases at J, with 9 bases in the middle. Here the CDR3 reads CASSPVGSYEQYF. Here the CDR3 DNA reads TGTGCCAGCTCACCTGTTGGGAGCTACGAGCAGTACTTC.

This chain uses TRBV25-1 with TRBJ1-4; 10 nucleotides agree with TRBD1. The CDR3 spans 17 residues. V gave up 6 bases and J gave up 7 bases; unmatched junction bases: 14. CDR1 MGHDK and CDR2 SYGVNS come from the germline V gene. The CDR3 DNA reads TGTGCCAGCAGCGACAGGGGGCGTGTTAATTTCCGTGAAAAACTGTTTTTT. Translating it yields CASSDRGRVNFREKLFF.

This chain joins TRBV7-9 and TRBJ2-1; possible D gene TRBD2, 5 bases. The V end lost 4 bases, the J end lost 5 bases, and 9 bases lay between the germline ends. The V gene's germline CDR1 is SEHNR and CDR2 FQNEAQ (reference sequence). The CDR3 contains 13 residues. In nucleotides, the CDR3 is TGTGCCAGCAGCTCTCCGGGGAACAATGAGCAGTTCTTC. Its translation: CASSSPGNNEQFF.

The V and J genes are TRBV18 and TRBJ2-7; D remains unclear. Germline V gives CDR1 KGHSH, CDR2 LQKENI. CDR3 length equals 14 residues. Deletions cut 3 bases from V and 0 bases from J, with 9 bases between. In DNA form, the CDR3 reads TGTGCCAGCTCACCCGCAGGCAGCTCCTACGAGCAGTACTTC. It yields the protein CASSPAGSSYEQYF.

CDR3 coding DNA: TGTGCCAGCAGCCCCGCGGCTAGCGGGAGGTTAGGGACAGATACGCAGTATTTT. As protein: CASSPAASGRLGTDTQYF. V usage is TRBV5-5 and J usage is TRBJ2-3; TRBD2 matches 11 bases. V dropped 4 bases and J dropped 3; count of bases not matched to a gene: 13. The length of the CDR3 is 18 residues. Germline V CDR1 and CDR2: SGHKS, YYEKEE (reference sequence).

The V gene is TRBV29-1, the J gene TRBJ2-3; D is perhaps TRBD2 (6 bases). The CDR3 is 10 amino acids. Germline assignment: CDR1 SQVTM and CDR2 ANQGSEA. The chain's CDR3 is CTAGGNTQYF. The CDR3 region has the DNA TGCACGGCCGGCGGGAATACGCAGTATTTT.

V gene TRBV5-8 combines with J gene TRBJ1-2; maybe TRBD1 (5 bases). Per germline, CDR1 SGHTS and CDR2 YDEGEE. This CDR3 is built from 14 residues. The V end was cut by 5 bases, the J end by 4 bases, with 15 bases between. CDR3 nucleotide sequence: TGTGCCAGCAGACTCGCGACAGCGATCTATGGCTACACCTTC. Translation: CASRLATAIYGYTF.

V is TRBV5-1 and J is TRBJ2-1, with 9 bases that match TRBD2. This CDR3 contains 18 residues. CDR1 and CDR2 from the germline V gene are SGHRS and YFSETQ. Losses at the gene ends were 1 base for V and 7 bases for J; bases not matched to a gene: 15. DNA for the CDR3: TGCGCCAGCAGCTTGCGAGAACATGGCAGCGGGAGGCGTAATGAGCAGTTCTTC. Its protein product is CASSLREHGSGRRNEQFF.

The chain links TRBV7-2 to TRBJ2-3; TRBD2 aligns across 7 bases. V lost 1 base and J lost 3; bases outside the gene matches: 4. The germline CDR1 and CDR2 sequences are SGHTA and FQGNSA. The CDR3 consists of 15 residues. The CDR3 region is CASSLGASGTDTQYF. The DNA for the CDR3 is TGTGCCAGCAGCTTAGGGGCTAGCGGTACAGATACGCAGTATTTT.

The V gene is TRBV2, the J gene TRBJ2-1; TRBD2 matches at 7 bases. V lost 6 bases to trimming and J lost 15 bases; unmatched junction nucleotides: 11. There are 12 residues in the CDR3. Germline lookup yields CDR1 SNHLY and CDR2 FYNNEI. The CDR3 DNA reads TGTGCCAGCAGCCCCCTAACATGGGGGGGGTTCTTC. Protein: CASSPLTWGGFF. The variable domain in full, with the rest retrieved from reference TRBV2 and TRBJ2-1, is EPEVTQTPSHQVTQMGQEVILRCVPISNHLYFYWYRQILGQKVEFLVSFYNNEISEKSEIFDDQFSVERPDGSNFTLKIRSTKLEDSAMYFCASSPLTWGGFFGPGTRLTVL.

DNA for the CDR3: TGTGCCAGCAGCTCAGTCTTTAGCGGAAGCTCCTACAATGAGCAGTTCTTC. Amino acid sequence: CASSSVFSGSSYNEQFF. The chain carries TRBV11-2 and TRBJ2-1; possible D gene TRBD2, 6 bases. The CDR3 spans 17 residues. V lost 4 bases and J lost 0, with 16 bases in between. Germline assignment: CDR1 SGHAT and CDR2 FQNNGV.

Concerning this clone itself: The junction differs from germline at one of its ends, possibly a read error. This chain links TRBV5-6 with TRBJ2-3; 7 positions match TRBD2. Germline V gene data show CDR1 as SGHDT and CDR2 as YYEEEE. The CDR3 extends over 16 amino acids. CDR3 region: CASSPDRGAGANTRYF. CDR3 DNA: TGTGCCAGCAGCCCGGATCGTGGGGCGGGAGCTAATACGCGGTATTTT.

The chain uses TRBV19 and TRBJ2-1; 9 bases match TRBD1. With V trimmed by 1 base and J by 1 base, 5 bases remained unmatched. The CDR3 loop spans 17 amino acids. CDR1 and CDR2 from the germline V gene are LNHDA and SQIVND (reference sequence). In DNA form, the CDR3 reads TGTGCCAGTAGTATAGGGGGGGGGACAGGGTCCTACAATGAGCAGTTCTTC. Translating gives CASSIGGGTGSYNEQFF. The whole variable domain, filled in from reference TRBV19 and TRBJ2-1, reads DGGITQSPKYLFRKEGQNVTLSCEQNLNHDAMYWYRQDPGQGLRLIYYSQIVNDFQKGDIAEGYSVSREKKESFPLTVTSAQKNPTAFYLCASSIGGGTGSYNEQFFGPGTRLTVL.

The chain employs TRBV28 and TRBJ1-5; 7 positions match TRBD1. Germline V gene lookup returns CDR1 MDHEN and CDR2 SYDVKM. V lost 6 bases to trimming and J lost 4 bases; unmatched junction nucleotides: 6. The length of the CDR3 is 14 residues. The CDR3 region has the DNA TGTGCCAGCAGCCCTACAGGGGCAAATCAGCCCCAGCATTTT. Residues: CASSPTGANQPQHF. The full variable domain, rest sourced from reference TRBV28 and TRBJ1-5, is DVKVTQSSRYLVKRTGEKVFLECVQDMDHENMFWYRQDPGLGLRLIYFSYDVKMKEKGDIPEGYSVSREKKERFSLILESASTNQTSMYLCASSPTGANQPQHFGDGTRLSIL.

The rearrangement joins TRBV5-6 to TRBJ2-3, with D perhaps TRBD2 (6 bases). V gave up 4 bases and J gave up 1 base, with 13 bases separating them. The CDR3 loop spans 15 amino acids. Per the germline V gene, CDR1 is SGHDT and CDR2 is YYEEEE. The CDR3 loop is CASSGVGGGTDTQYF. The CDR3 nucleotides read TGTGCCAGCAGCGGAGTGGGCGGGGGCACAGATACGCAGTATTTT.

V gene TRBV6-1 combines with J gene TRBJ2-5; TRBD1 might be the D (6 bases). V lost 11 bases and J lost 4, with 14 bases in between. Per the germline V gene, CDR1 is MNHNS and CDR2 is SASEGT. The CDR3 sequence is 12 residues long. The CDR3 DNA sequence: TGTGCCTGCCGGGACAATGGAGAGACCCAGTACTTC. As protein: CACRDNGETQYF.

DNA for the CDR3: TGTGCCAGTACCCCTAGCGGGAGGTTCTACGAGCAGTACTTC. Protein product: CASTPSGRFYEQYF. The chain is built from TRBV25-1 and TRBJ2-7, with 11 bases fitting TRBD2. CDR1 and CDR2 from the germline V gene are MGHDK and SYGVNS. The CDR3 sequence is 14 residues long. The junction had 7 bases not matched to a gene; V was cut back by 9 bases and J by 3 bases.

The genes are TRBV30 and TRBJ2-7; a possible D gene is TRBD2 (5 bases). The CDR3 consists of 16 residues. CDR1 GTSNPN and CDR2 SVGIG come from the germline V gene (reference sequence). The V and J ends lost 3 bases and 0 bases respectively, with 18 bases between them. DNA for the CDR3: TGTGCCTGGAGGAGGGAGCGCGACGGTTACTCCTACGAGCAGTACTTC. Translation gives CAWRRERDGYSYEQYF.

This clone was seen more than once but under ten times. V and J are TRBV28 and TRBJ2-5; D not resolved. CDR3 size: 14 residues. The V gene's germline CDR1 is MDHEN and CDR2 SYDVKM. The V gene lost 2 bases and the J gene lost 6 bases, with 13 bases spanning the gap. The CDR3 DNA sequence: TGTGCCAGCAGTTTAACGGGTGTTTGGAAGACCCAGTACTTC. Its protein product is CASSLTGVWKTQYF.

The rearrangement joins TRBV28 to TRBJ1-4; TRBD1 agrees at 9 bases. J lost 6 bases, V lost 5 bases, and 7 bases had no gene match. CDR1 is MDHEN, CDR2 SYDVKM, per germline. CDR3 length equals 15 residues. The CDR3 DNA is TGTGCCAGCAGTCCAAACAGGGACAGGGATGAAAAACTGTTTTTT. Its translation is CASSPNRDRDEKLFF.

The chain carries TRBV28 and TRBJ1-2, with 7 bases matching TRBD1. The CDR3 consists of 13 residues. The germline V gene encodes CDR1 MDHEN and CDR2 SYDVKM. Unmatched junction bases numbered 6, after V lost 7 bases and J lost 4 bases. CDR3 region: CASTPTGIYGYTF. As DNA, the CDR3 is TGTGCCAGCACGCCGACAGGGATCTATGGCTACACCTTC.

This chain links TRBV28 with TRBJ2-7; 10 nucleotides align to TRBD2. This CDR3 contains 16 residues. After removal of 8 bases from V and 3 bases from J, the junction contained 13 bases not matched to a gene. In germline, CDR1 is MDHEN, CDR2 SYDVKM. As DNA, the CDR3 is TGTGCCAGCCGATCTAGCGGGAGAGGCGCCTTCTACGAGCAGTACTTC. The encoded protein is CASRSSGRGAFYEQYF.

The chain combines TRBV18 with TRBJ2-7; 7 bases are a match to TRBD2. Germline CDR1 KGHSH, CDR2 LQKENI. V was pared by 2 bases and J by 0 bases, with 4 bases of the junction left unmatched. The CDR3 is 15 amino acids. CDR3 nucleotides: TGTGCCAGCTCACCATCTCGCGGGAGCTCCTACGAGCAGTACTTC. It encodes CASSPSRGSSYEQYF.